What follows are 4 T cell receptor beta chains derived from one specimen sequenced in a study of T cells in localized non-small cell lung cancer. Sequencing used immunoSEQ multiplex PCR; TCRdb keeps in-frame clones, though not all of them. Of tens of thousands of clones in the sample, approximately 80% were seen once. This specimen was peripheral blood, taken before any cancer treatment. The source is a female donor aged 60 or older with stage II squamous cell lung carcinoma.

The genes are TRBV27 and TRBJ1-6; D uncertain. The CDR3 runs 15 residues. Looked up from germline, CDR1 is MNHEY and CDR2 is SMNVEV (reference sequence). Trimming removed 2 bases at V and 10 bases at J, with 15 bases between. CDR3: CASSLDRASSSPLHF. The CDR3 nucleotides are TGTGCCAGCAGTTTAGACCGGGCCAGCTCGTCACCCCTCCACTTT.

This clone was detected only a few times. The J gene is TRBJ2-5, the V gene TRBV29-1, with 8 bases lining up with TRBD1. Germline V lookup: CDR1 SQVTM, CDR2 ANQGSEA. This CDR3 spans 14 amino acids. V shed 5 bases and J 6 bases; nucleotides not matched to a gene: 11. The CDR3 reads CSVRAGGAGKTQYF. The CDR3 region has the DNA TGCAGCGTTCGGGCAGGGGGCGCGGGAAAGACCCAGTACTTC. Drawing the rest from reference TRBV29-1 and TRBJ2-5, the complete variable domain is SAVISQKPSRDICQRGTSLTIQCQVDSQVTMMFWYRQQPGQSLTLIATANQGSEATYESGFVIDKFPISRPNLTFSTLTVSNMSPEDSSIYLCSVRAGGAGKTQYFGPGTRLLVL.

V usage is TRBV5-4 and J usage is TRBJ1-2; D is possibly TRBD1 (5 bases). The V gene's germline CDR1 is SGHNT and CDR2 YYREEE (reference sequence). Trimming took off 1 base at V and 6 bases at J, with 10 bases between the two ends. The length of the CDR3 is 13 residues. CDR3 sequence reads: CASSLRQGHGYTF. The CDR3 coding sequence is TGTGCCAGCAGCTTGAGGCAGGGCCATGGCTACACCTTC.

V usage is TRBV2 and J usage is TRBJ2-7, with TRBD1 identical over 8 bases. The CDR3 has 13 amino acids. The germline V gene has CDR1 SNHLY and CDR2 FYNNEI. V shed 6 bases, J shed 5 bases, and the junction held 6 bases outside the gene matches. The CDR3 region is CASSEGQAHEQYF. The DNA of the CDR3 is TGTGCCAGCAGCGAGGGACAGGCCCACGAGCAGTACTTC.